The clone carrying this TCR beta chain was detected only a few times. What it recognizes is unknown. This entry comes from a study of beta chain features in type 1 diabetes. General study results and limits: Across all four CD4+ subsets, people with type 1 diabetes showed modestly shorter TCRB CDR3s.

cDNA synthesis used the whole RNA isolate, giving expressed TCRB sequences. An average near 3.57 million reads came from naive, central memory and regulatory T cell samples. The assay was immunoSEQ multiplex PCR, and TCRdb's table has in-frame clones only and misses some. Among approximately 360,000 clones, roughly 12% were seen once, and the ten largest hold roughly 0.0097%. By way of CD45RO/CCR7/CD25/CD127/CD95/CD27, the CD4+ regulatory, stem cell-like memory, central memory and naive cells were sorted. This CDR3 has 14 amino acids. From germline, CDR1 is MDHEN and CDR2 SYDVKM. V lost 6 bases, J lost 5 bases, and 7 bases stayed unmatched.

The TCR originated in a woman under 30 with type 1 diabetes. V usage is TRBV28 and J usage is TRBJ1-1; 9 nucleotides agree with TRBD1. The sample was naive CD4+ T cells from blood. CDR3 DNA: TGTGCCAGCAGGCTAGGACAGGGGAAGACTGAAGCTTTCTTT. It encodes CASRLGQGKTEAFF.